This entry concerns a single TCR beta chain. Germline V gene lookup returns CDR1 SQVTM and CDR2 ANQGSEA. The CDR3 runs to 12 residues. V lost 6 bases and J lost 6, with 14 bases in between. This record belongs to a study of blood T cell repertoires in COVID-19. This table comes from immunoSEQ multiplex PCR, and its TCRdb copy is limited to in-frame clones, with some not included. The sample records about 60,000 clones, about three quarters being singletons. The origin of this receptor is a man over 45 with active or convalescent COVID-19. Specimen: peripheral blood. The chain links TRBV29-1 to TRBJ1-2, with D possibly being TRBD1 (6 bases). DNA of the CDR3: TGCAGCGTGGACAGTCCCATCGATGGCTACACCTTC. Protein sequence: CSVDSPIDGYTF.